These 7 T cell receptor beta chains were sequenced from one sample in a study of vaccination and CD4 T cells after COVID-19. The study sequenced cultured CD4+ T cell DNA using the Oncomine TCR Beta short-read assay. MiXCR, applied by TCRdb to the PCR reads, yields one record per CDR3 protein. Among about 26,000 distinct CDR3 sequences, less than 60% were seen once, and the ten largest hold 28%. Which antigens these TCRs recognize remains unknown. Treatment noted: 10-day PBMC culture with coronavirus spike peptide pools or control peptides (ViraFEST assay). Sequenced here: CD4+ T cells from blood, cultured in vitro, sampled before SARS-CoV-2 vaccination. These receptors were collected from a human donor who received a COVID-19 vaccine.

The CDR3 DNA reads as TGTGCCACCCGAGGGCCGGGGGAGCTAGATACGCAGTATTTT. This translates into CATRGPGELDTQYF. The chain employs TRBV28 and TRBJ2-3; the D gene is possibly TRBD2 (6 bases). Germline V gives CDR1 MDHEN, CDR2 SYDVKM. The germline V and J ends were trimmed by 10 bases and 5 bases, with 19 bases remaining between them. The CDR3 totals 14 residues.

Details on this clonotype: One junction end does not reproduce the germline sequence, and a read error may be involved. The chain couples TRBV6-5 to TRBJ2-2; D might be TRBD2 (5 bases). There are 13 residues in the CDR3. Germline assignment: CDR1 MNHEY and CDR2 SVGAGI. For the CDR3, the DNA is TGTGCCAGCAGTTACCTTACAACCGGGGAGCCGTTTTTT. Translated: CASSYLTTGEPFF.

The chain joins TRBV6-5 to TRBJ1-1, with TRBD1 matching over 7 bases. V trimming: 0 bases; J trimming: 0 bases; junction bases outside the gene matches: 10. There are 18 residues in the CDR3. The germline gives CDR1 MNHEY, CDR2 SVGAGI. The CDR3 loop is CASSYSMTGDSMNTEAFF. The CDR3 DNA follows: TGTGCCAGCAGTTACTCGATGACCGGGGACAGCATGAACACTGAAGCTTTCTTT.

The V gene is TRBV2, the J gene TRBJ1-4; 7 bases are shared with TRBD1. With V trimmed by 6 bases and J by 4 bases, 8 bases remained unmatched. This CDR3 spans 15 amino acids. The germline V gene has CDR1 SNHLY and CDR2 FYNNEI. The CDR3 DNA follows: TGTGCCAGCAGCCTTGACAGGGCGCATAATGAAAAACTGTTTTTT. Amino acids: CASSLDRAHNEKLFF.

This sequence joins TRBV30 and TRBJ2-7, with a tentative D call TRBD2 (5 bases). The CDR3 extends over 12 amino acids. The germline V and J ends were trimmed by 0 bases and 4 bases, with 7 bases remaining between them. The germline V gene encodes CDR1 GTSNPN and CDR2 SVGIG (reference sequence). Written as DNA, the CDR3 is TGTGCCTGGAGTGTAAGCGGTTACGAGCAGTACTTC. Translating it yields CAWSVSGYEQYF.

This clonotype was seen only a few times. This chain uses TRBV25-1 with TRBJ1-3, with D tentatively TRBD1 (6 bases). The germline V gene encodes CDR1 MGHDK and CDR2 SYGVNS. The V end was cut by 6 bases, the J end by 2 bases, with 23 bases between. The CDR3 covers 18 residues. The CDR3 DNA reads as TGTGCCAGCAGCCCCATATTAGGCGTCGAGGGGGCTGGAAACACCATATATTTT. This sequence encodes CASSPILGVEGAGNTIYF.

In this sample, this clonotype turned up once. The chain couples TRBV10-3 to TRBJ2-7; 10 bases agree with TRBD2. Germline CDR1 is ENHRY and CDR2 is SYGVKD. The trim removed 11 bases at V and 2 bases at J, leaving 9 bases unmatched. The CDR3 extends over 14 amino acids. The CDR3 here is CAGASSGGTYEQYF. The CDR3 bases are TGTGCCGGGGCTTCTAGCGGGGGTACCTACGAGCAGTACTTC.